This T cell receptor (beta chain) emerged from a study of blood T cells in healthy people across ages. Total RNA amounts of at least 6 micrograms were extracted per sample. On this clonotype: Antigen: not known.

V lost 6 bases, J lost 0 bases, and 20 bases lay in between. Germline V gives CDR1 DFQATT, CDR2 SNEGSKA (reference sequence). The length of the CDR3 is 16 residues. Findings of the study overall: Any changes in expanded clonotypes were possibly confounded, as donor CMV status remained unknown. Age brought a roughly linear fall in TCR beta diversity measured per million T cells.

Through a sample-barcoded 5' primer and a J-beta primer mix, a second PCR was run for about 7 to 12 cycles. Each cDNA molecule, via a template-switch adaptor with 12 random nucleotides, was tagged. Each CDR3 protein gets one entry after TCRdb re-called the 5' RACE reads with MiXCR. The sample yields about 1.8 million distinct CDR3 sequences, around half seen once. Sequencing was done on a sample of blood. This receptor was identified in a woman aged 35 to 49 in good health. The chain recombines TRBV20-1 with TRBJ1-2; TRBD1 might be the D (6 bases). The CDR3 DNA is TGCAGTGCGAGTGGGGACACCAAAATTTCTAACTATGGCTACACCTTC. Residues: CSASGDTKISNYGYTF.